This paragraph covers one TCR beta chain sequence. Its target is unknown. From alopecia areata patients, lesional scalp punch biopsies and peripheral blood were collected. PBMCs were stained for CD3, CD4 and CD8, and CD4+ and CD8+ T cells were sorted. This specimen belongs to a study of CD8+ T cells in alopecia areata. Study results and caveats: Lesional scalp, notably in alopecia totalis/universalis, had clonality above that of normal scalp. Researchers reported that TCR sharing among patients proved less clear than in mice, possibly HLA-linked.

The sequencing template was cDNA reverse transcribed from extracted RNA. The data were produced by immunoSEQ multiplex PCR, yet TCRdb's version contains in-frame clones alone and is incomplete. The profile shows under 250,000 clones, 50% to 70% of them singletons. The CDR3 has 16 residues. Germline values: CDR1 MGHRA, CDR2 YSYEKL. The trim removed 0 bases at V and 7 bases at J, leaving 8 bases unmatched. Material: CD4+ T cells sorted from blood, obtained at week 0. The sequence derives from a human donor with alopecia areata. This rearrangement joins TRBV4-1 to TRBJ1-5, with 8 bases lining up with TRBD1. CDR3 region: CASSQDQDRGNQPQHF. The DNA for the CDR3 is TGCGCCAGCAGCCAAGATCAAGACAGGGGAAACCAGCCCCAGCATTTT.